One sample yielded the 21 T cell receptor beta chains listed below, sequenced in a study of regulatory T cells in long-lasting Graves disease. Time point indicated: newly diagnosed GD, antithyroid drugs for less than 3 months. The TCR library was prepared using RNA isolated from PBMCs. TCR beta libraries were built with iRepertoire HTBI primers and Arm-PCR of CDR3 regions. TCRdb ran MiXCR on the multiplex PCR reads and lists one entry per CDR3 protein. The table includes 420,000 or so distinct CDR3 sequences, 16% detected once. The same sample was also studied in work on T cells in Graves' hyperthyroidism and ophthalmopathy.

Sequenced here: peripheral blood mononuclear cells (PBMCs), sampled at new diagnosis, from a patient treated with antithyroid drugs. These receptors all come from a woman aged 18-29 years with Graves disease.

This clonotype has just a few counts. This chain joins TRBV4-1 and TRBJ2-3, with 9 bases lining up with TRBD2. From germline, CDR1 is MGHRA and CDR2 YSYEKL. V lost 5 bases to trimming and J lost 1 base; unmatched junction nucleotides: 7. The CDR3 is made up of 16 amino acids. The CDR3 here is CASSSSGNLGTDTQYF. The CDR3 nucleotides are TGCGCCAGCAGCTCTAGCGGGAACCTGGGCACAGATACGCAGTATTTT.

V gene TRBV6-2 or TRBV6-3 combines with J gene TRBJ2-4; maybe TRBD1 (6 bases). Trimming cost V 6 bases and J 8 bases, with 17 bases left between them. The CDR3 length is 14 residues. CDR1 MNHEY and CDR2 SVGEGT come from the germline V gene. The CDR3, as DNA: TGTGCCAGCAGCACCGAACAGGGCAGGGACATTCAGTACTTC. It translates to CASSTEQGRDIQYF.

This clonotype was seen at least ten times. The CDR3 spells CARLRDYRGNEQFF. The CDR3 DNA is TGTGCCAGACTCCGGGACTACCGAGGCAATGAGCAGTTCTTC. The chain employs TRBV7-2 and TRBJ2-1, with TRBD2 identical over 7 bases. Germline loops: CDR1 SGHTA, CDR2 FQGNSA. This CDR3 spans 14 amino acids. V shed 9 bases and J 6 bases; nucleotides not matched to a gene: 11.

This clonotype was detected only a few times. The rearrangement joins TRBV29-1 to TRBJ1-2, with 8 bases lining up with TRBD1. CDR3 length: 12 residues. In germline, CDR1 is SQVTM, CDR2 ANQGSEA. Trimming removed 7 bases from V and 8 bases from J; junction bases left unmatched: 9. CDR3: CSGTGTGGGYTF. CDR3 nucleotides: TGCAGCGGCACCGGGACAGGTGGCGGCTACACCTTC.

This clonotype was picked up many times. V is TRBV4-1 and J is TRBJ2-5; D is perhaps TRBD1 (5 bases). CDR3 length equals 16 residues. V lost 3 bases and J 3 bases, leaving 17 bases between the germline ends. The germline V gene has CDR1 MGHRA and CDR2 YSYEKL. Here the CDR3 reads CASSHLTMGPKETQYF. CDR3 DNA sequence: TGCGCCAGCAGCCACCTTACCATGGGGCCCAAAGAGACCCAGTACTTC.

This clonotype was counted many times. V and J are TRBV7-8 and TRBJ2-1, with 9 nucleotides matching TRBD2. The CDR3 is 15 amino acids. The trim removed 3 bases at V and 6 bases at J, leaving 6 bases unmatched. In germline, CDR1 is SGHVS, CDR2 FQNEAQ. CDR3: CASSFSGSGINEQFF. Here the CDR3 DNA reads TGTGCCAGCAGCTTTAGCGGGAGCGGGATCAATGAGCAGTTCTTC. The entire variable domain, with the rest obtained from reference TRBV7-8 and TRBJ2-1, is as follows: GAGVSQSPRYKVAKRGQDVALRCDPISGHVSLFWYQQALGQGPEFLTYFQNEAQLDKSGLPSDRFFAERPEGSVSTLKIQRTQQEDSAVYLCASSFSGSGINEQFFGPGTRLTVL.

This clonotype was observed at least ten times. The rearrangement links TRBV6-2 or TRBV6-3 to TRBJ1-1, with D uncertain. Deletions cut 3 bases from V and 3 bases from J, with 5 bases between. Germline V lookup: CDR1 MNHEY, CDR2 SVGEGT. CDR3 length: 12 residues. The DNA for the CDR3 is TGTGCCAGCAGTTATTTAGACACTGAAGCTTTCTTT. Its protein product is CASSYLDTEAFF.

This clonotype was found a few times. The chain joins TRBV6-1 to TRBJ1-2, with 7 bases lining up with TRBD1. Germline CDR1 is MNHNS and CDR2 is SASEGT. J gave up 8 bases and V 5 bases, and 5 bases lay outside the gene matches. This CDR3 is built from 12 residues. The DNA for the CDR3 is TGTGCCAGCAGTACAGGGGTAGGGGGCTACACCTTC. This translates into CASSTGVGGYTF.

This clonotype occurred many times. The CDR3 DNA reads TGCAGCGTTGTCCTGGGGGGCTATGAGCAGTTCTTC. Translated, it gives CSVVLGGYEQFF. This chain links TRBV29-1 with TRBJ2-1; D tentatively reads TRBD1 or TRBD2 (6 bases each). Trimming took 4 bases from V and 8 from J, leaving 12 bases between them. The germline V gene has CDR1 SQVTM and CDR2 ANQGSEA. The CDR3 covers 12 residues.

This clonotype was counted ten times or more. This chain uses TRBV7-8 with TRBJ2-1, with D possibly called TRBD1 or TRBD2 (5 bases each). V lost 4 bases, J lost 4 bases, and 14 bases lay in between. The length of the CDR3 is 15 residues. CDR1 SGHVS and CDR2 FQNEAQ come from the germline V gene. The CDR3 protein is CASSSPGRDYNEQFF. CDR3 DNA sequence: TGTGCCAGCAGCTCGCCGGGACGCGATTACAATGAGCAGTTCTTC.

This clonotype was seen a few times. CDR3 loop: CASSSLGGGPYNEQFF. The DNA for the CDR3 is TGTGCCAGCAGCTCGCTCGGGGGGGGGCCGTACAATGAGCAGTTCTTC. The rearrangement links TRBV7-3 to TRBJ2-1; 8 bases match TRBD2. V trimming: 4 bases; J trimming: 4 bases; junction bases outside the gene matches: 9. CDR3 length: 16 amino acids. Germline V gives CDR1 SGHTA, CDR2 FQGTGA.

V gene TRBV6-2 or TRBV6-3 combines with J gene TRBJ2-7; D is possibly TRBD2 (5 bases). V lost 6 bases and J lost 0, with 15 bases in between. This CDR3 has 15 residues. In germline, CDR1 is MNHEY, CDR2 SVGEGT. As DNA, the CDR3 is TGTGCCAGCAGCGTAAGCGGACGAATCTCCTACGAGCAGTACTTC. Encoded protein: CASSVSGRISYEQYF.

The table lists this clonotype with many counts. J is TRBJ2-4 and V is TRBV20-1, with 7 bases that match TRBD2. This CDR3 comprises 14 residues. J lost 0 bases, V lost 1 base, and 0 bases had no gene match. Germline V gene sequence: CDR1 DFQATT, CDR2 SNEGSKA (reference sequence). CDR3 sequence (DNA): TGCAGTGCTAGAGTAGCGGGAGCCAAAAACATTCAGTACTTC. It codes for CSARVAGAKNIQYF.

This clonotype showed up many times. The CDR3: CASSFTSSSYNEQFF. The CDR3 nucleotides are TGCGCCAGCAGCTTCACTAGTAGCTCCTACAATGAGCAGTTCTTC. This chain connects TRBV5-1 to TRBJ2-1, with a possible D match to TRBD2 (5 bases). Trimming pared 2 bases from V and 0 bases from J, leaving 9 bases between. The germline V gene has CDR1 SGHRS and CDR2 YFSETQ. This CDR3 contains 15 residues.

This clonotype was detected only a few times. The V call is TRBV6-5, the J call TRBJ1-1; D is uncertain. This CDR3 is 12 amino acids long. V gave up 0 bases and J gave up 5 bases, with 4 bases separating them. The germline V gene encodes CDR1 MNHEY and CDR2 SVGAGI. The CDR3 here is CASSYSYTEAFF. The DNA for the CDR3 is TGTGCCAGCAGTTACTCGTATACTGAAGCTTTCTTT.

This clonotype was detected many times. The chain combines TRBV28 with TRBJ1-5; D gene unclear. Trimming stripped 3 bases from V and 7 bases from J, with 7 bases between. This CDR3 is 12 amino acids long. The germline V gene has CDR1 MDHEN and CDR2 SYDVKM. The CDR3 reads CASSFFPQPQHF. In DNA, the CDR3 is TGTGCCAGCAGTTTCTTCCCCCAGCCCCAGCATTTT. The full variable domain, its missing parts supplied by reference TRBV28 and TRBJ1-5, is DVKVTQSSRYLVKRTGEKVFLECVQDMDHENMFWYRQDPGLGLRLIYFSYDVKMKEKGDIPEGYSVSREKKERFSLILESASTNQTSMYLCASSFFPQPQHFGDGTRLSIL.

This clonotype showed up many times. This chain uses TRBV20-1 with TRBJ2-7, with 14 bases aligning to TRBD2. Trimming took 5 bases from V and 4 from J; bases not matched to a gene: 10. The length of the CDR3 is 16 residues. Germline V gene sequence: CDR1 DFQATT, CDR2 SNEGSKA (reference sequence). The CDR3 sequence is CSARKGTSGSRYEQYF. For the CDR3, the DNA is TGCAGTGCTCGCAAAGGGACTAGCGGGAGTCGGTACGAGCAGTACTTC.

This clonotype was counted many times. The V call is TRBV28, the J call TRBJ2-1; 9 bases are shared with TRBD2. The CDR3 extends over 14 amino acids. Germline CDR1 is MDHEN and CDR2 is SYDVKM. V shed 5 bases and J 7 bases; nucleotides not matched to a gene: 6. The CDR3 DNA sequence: TGTGCCAGCAGTATTAGCGGGAGAGGTAATGAGCAGTTCTTC. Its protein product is CASSISGRGNEQFF.

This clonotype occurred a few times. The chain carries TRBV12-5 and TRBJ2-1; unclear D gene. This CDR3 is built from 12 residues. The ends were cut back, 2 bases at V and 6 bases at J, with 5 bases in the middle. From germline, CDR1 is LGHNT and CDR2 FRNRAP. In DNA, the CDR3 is TGTGCTAGTGGTTTGTCGGGCAATGAGCAGTTCTTC. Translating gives CASGLSGNEQFF. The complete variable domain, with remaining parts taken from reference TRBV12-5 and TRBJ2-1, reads DARVTQTPRHKVTEMGQEVTMRCQPILGHNTVFWYRQTMMQGLELLAYFRNRAPLDDSGMPKDRFSAEMPDATLATLKIQPSEPRDSAVYFCASGLSGNEQFFGPGTRLTVL.

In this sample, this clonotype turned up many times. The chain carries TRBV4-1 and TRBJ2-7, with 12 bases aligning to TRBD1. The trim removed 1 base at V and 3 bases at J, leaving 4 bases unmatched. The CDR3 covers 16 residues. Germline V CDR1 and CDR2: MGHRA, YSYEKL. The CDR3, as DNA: TGCGCCAGCAGCCAAGCCGGGACAGGGGGCTACTACGAGCAGTACTTC. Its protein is CASSQAGTGGYYEQYF.

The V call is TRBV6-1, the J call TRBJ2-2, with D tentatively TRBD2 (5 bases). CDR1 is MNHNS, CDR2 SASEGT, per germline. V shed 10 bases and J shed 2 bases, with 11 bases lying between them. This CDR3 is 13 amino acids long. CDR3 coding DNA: TGTGCCACCCGAGGGCCTAACACCGGGGAGCTGTTTTTT. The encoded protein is CATRGPNTGELFF.